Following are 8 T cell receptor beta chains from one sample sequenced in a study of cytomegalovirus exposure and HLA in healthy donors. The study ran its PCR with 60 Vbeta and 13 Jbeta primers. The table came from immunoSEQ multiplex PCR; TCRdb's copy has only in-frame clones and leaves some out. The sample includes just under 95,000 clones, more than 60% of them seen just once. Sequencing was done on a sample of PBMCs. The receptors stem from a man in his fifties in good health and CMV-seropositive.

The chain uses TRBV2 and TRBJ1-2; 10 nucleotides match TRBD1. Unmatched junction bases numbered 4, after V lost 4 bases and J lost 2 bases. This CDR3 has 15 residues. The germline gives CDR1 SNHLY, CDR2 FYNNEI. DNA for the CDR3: TGTGCCAGCAGTGCAGGACAGGGGGGGAACTATGGCTACACCTTC. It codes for CASSAGQGGNYGYTF.

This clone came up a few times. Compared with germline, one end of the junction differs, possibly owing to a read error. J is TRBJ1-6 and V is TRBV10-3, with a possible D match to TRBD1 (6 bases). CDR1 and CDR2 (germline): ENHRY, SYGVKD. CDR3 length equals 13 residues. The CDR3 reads CAISVNRDSPLNF. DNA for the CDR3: TGTGCCATCAGTGTTAACAGGGATTCACCCCTCAACTTT.

CDR3 region: CASSLWGQGLNYEQYF. The CDR3 nucleotides are TGTGCCAGCAGTTTATGGGGCCAGGGACTTAACTACGAGCAGTACTTC. The chain combines TRBV28 with TRBJ2-7, with D perhaps TRBD2 (6 bases). Germline CDR1 is MDHEN and CDR2 is SYDVKM. The V end lost 0 bases, the J end lost 3 bases, and 15 bases lay between the germline ends. CDR3 size: 16 residues.

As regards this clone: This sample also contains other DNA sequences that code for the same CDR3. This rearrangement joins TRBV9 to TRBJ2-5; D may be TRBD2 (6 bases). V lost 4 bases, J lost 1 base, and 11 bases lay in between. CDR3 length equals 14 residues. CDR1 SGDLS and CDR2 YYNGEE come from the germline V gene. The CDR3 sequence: CASSSGLFQETQYF. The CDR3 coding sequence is TGTGCCAGCAGCTCAGGACTATTCCAAGAGACCCAGTACTTC.

The CDR3: CASSRQTGNYEQYF. In nucleotides, the CDR3 is TGTGCCAGTAGTCGCCAGACAGGGAACTACGAGCAGTACTTC. The chain recombines TRBV19 with TRBJ2-7, with 7 positions matching TRBD1. The CDR3 totals 14 residues. The germline gives CDR1 LNHDA, CDR2 SQIVND (reference sequence). The V and J ends lost 5 bases and 3 bases, in that order; junction bases with no gene match: 7.

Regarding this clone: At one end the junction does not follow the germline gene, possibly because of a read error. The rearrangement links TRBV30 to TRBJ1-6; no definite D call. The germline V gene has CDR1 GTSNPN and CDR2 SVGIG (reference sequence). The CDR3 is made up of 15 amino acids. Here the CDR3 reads CAWSLNSGVHSPLNF. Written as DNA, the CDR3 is TGTGCCTGGAGCCTAAATTCCGGGGTCCATTCACCCCTCAACTTT.

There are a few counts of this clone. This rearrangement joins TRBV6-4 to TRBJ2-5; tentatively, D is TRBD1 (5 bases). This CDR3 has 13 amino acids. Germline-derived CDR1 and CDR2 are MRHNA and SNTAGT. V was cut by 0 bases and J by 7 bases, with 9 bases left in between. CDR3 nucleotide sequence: TGTGCCAGCAGTGACTCAGGGGCTGGGACCCAGTACTTC. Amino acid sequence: CASSDSGAGTQYF.

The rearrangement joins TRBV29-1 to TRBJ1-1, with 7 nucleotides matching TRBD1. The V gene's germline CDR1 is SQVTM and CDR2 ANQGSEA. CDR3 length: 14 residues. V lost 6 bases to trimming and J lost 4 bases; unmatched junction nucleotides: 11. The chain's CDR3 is CSVQSRGLGTEAFF. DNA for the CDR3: TGCAGCGTCCAATCTAGGGGGCTCGGCACTGAAGCTTTCTTT.